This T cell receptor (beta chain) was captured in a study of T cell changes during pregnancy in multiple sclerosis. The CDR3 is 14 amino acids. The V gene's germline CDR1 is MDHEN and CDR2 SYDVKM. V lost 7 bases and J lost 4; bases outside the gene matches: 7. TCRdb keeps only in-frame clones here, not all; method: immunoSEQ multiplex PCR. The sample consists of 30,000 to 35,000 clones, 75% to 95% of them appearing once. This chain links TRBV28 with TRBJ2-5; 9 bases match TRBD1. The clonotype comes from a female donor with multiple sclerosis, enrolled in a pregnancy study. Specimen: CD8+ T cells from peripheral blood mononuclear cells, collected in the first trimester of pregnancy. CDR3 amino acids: CASTYRDRVETQYF. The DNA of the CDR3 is TGTGCCAGCACTTACCGGGACAGGGTAGAGACCCAGTACTTC.